This TCR beta chain comes out of a study of blood T cell repertoires in COVID-19. Original analysis: By means of reference gene primer amplification, nucleated cell counts were estimated. Sequenced by immunoSEQ multiplex PCR; TCRdb stores in-frame clones only, minus some. The V and J calls and clone size come from that table; D and trimming were worked out from the DNA. The data show 200,000 to 250,000 clones, about 85% seen once. The CDR3 consists of 12 residues. V was pared by 7 bases and J by 13 bases, with 17 bases between. In germline, CDR1 is LNHDA, CDR2 SQIVND (reference sequence). The sequence came from a man in his thirties or forties who had recovered from COVID-19. The chain couples TRBV19 to TRBJ2-1, with D perhaps TRBD1 (6 bases). Sequenced: PBMCs or T cells enriched from blood (not recorded which). The CDR3 nucleotides read TGTGCCAGTACCCGGGACACCGTGAACCAGTTCTTC. Amino acid sequence: CASTRDTVNQFF.